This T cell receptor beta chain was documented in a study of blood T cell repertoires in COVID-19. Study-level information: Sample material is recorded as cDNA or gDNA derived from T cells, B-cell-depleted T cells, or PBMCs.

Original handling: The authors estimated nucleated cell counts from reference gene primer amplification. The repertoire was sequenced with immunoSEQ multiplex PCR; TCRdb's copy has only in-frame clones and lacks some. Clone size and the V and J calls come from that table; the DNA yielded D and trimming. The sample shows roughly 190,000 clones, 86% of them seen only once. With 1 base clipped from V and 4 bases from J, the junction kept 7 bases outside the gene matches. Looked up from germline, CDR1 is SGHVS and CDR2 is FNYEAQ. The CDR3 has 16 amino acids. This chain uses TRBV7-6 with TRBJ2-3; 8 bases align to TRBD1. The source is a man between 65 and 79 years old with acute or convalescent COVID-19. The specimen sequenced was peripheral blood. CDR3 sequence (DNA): TGTGCCAGCAGCTTAGTTGCAGGGGGCGAGGCAGATACGCAGTATTTT. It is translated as CASSLVAGGEADTQYF.